This TCR beta chain was retrieved from a study of cytomegalovirus exposure and HLA in healthy donors. Losses at the gene ends were 1 base for V and 6 bases for J; bases not matched to a gene: 2. The CDR3 runs to 14 residues. Germline V CDR1 and CDR2: SEHNR, FQNEAQ (reference sequence). Vbeta (60) and Jbeta (13) primers were used in the PCR. TCRdb keeps only in-frame clones here, not all; method: immunoSEQ multiplex PCR. The data show approximately 220,000 clones, with around three quarters seen just once and less than 20% held by the top ten. What was sequenced was PBMCs. V and J are TRBV7-9 and TRBJ1-2; 10 bases fit TRBD1. This sequence originates from a man aged 40-50 years in good health and CMV-seronegative. Written as DNA, the CDR3 is TGTGCCAGCAGCTTAGGGACAGGGGGTGATGGCTACACCTTC. This translates into CASSLGTGGDGYTF.